This TCR beta chain was recorded in a study of blood T cell repertoires in COVID-19. Study-wide background: Some COVID-19 samples were acute and others convalescent; all came from the United States, Italy and Spain. The analysed material was cDNA or gDNA that came from T cells, B-cell-depleted T cells, or PBMCs.

Losses at the gene ends were 5 bases for V and 5 bases for J; bases not matched to a gene: 5. The CDR3 length is 13 residues. CDR1 and CDR2 from the germline V gene are SEHNR and FQNEAQ (reference sequence). In the original workflow: For nucleated cells, counts were estimated from reference gene primer amplification. Sequenced by immunoSEQ multiplex PCR; TCRdb stores in-frame clones only, minus some. Clonal size and the V and J genes are those of that table, whereas D and trimming came from the DNA. The table records 85,000 or so clones, about 95% of them present only once. V gene TRBV7-9 combines with J gene TRBJ2-5; 7 bases map to TRBD1. The TCR sequence derives from a human donor with active COVID-19. The donor label of this sample is uncertain. Material for sequencing was peripheral blood. The CDR3 bases are TGTGCCAGCAGCAAGGGGGCCGAGGAGACCCAGTACTTC. The encoded protein is CASSKGAEETQYF.